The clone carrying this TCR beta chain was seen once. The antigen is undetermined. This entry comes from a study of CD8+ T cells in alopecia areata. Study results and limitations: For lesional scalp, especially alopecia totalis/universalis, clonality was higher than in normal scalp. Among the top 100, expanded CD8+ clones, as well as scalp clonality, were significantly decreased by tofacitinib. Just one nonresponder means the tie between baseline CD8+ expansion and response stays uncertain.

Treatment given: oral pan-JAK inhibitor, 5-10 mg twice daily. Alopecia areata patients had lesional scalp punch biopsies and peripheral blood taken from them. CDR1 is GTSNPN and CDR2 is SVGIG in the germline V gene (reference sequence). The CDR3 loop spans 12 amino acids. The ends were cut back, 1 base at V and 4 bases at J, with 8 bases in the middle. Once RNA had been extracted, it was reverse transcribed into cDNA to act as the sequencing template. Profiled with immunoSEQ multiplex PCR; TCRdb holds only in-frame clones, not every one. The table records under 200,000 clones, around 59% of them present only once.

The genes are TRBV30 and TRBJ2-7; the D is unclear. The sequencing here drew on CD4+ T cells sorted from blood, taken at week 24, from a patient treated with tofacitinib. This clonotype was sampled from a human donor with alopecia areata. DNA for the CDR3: TGTGCCTGGAGTGAGGACGGGTACGAGCAGTACTTC. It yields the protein CAWSEDGYEQYF.